The text below deals with one TCR beta chain. Its target is not known. The sample originates from a study of T cells after posttransplantation cyclophosphamide. The data were produced by immunoSEQ multiplex PCR, yet TCRdb's version contains in-frame clones alone and is incomplete. The sample holds over 20,000 clones, approximately 97% seen once. The germline gives CDR1 SGHVS, CDR2 FNYEAQ. CDR3 length: 14 residues. V dropped 3 bases and J dropped 2 bases, with 10 bases sitting between them. Whole-study results and caveats: After PTCy, TRB diversity resembled that of CNI/methotrexate controls. Blood and skin or GI T cell repertoires showed limited TRB overlap. Donor CD8+ memory clones often dominated recipient blood repertoires at later times.

The naive gate required viable CD3+CD4+ or CD3+CD8+ cells with CCR7+CD45RA+CD45RO-CD95-CD27+CD28+ phenotype. The related graft donor's blood sample was taken on the day of bone marrow donation. The source of this sequence is a man aged 45-65 years in good health, CMV-negative, and a related stem cell transplant donor. The rearrangement links TRBV7-6 to TRBJ2-5; D possibly corresponds to TRBD1 (5 bases). Sequenced material: naive CD4+ T cells sorted from PBMCs. This CDR3 reads CASSFRGSQETQYF. The CDR3 coding sequence is TGTGCCAGCAGCTTTAGGGGTTCTCAAGAGACCCAGTACTTC.